What follows are 26 T cell receptor beta chains derived from one specimen sequenced in a study of cytomegalovirus exposure and HLA in healthy donors. The primer mix had 60 Vbeta and 13 Jbeta primers. Assay used: immunoSEQ multiplex PCR; TCRdb lists only in-frame clones, some missing. This sample has around 79,000 clones, with roughly 73% found just once. Material for sequencing was PBMCs. The receptor set was obtained from a woman aged 40 to 50 in good health and CMV-seropositive.

The V gene is TRBV5-6, the J gene TRBJ1-2; TRBD1 matches 8 bases. Germline trimming cut 4 bases from V and 2 bases from J; bases unmatched to any gene: 4. Germline CDR1 and CDR2: SGHDT and YYEEEE. The CDR3 is made up of 14 amino acids. For the CDR3, the DNA is TGTGCCAGCAGCCGGGGACAGGCCAACTATGGCTACACCTTC. Translated: CASSRGQANYGYTF. The variable domain in full, with the rest retrieved from reference TRBV5-6 and TRBJ1-2, is DAGVTQSPTHLIKTRGQQVTLRCSPKSGHDTVSWYQQALGQGPQFIFQYYEEEERQRGNFPDRFSGHQFPNYSSELNVNALLLGDSALYLCASSRGQANYGYTFGSGTRLTVV.

The sample holds a few counts of this clone. The chain combines TRBV7-2 with TRBJ2-7, with 8 bases identical to TRBD1. V lost 1 base, J lost 6 bases, and 8 bases stayed unmatched. CDR1 and CDR2 (germline): SGHTA, FQGNSA. The CDR3 loop spans 15 amino acids. The CDR3 is CASSLVGQGASEQYF. The CDR3 DNA sequence: TGTGCCAGCAGCTTAGTAGGGCAGGGGGCAAGCGAGCAGTACTTC.

This clone was counted only a few times. In nucleotides, the CDR3 is TGTGCCATCAGTGAACTGGGACAGTACGAGCAGTACTTC. It translates to CAISELGQYEQYF. This sequence joins TRBV10-3 and TRBJ2-7; 7 bases are a match to TRBD1. With 3 bases clipped from V and 4 bases from J, the junction kept 3 bases outside the gene matches. CDR3 length: 13 amino acids. Germline-derived CDR1 and CDR2 are ENHRY and SYGVKD.

The rearrangement joins TRBV2 to TRBJ2-5; 12 bases line up with TRBD2. Germline V gives CDR1 SNHLY, CDR2 FYNNEI. Trimming at V came to 6 bases and at J to 7 bases, leaving 6 bases not matched to a gene. The CDR3 is 14 residues long. CDR3 sequence (DNA): TGTGCCAGCAGCCGACTAGCGGGGGAGGGGACCCAGTACTTC. Translation: CASSRLAGEGTQYF.

The V and J genes are TRBV6-4 and TRBJ2-2; 8 bases fit TRBD2. The CDR3 spans 15 residues. Germline-derived CDR1 and CDR2 are MRHNA and SNTAGT. V trimming: 6 bases; J trimming: 5 bases; junction bases outside the gene matches: 8. The CDR3 here is CASSPSGSSTGELFF. The DNA for the CDR3 is TGTGCCAGCAGCCCCAGCGGGAGTAGTACCGGGGAGCTGTTTTTT.

This chain joins TRBV25-1 and TRBJ1-2; a possible D gene is TRBD1 (6 bases). This CDR3 contains 12 residues. The ends were cut back, 3 bases at V and 8 bases at J, with 10 bases in the middle. The V gene's germline CDR1 is MGHDK and CDR2 SYGVNS. The CDR3 nucleotides read TGTGCCAGCAGTGAGGCAGGGGAAGGCTACACCTTC. This codes for CASSEAGEGYTF.

V and J are TRBV19 and TRBJ1-2, with D possibly being TRBD1 (6 bases). Between the trimmed V and J ends, which lost 9 bases and 8 bases, there was a span of 19 bases. This CDR3 comprises 13 residues. The V gene's germline CDR1 is LNHDA and CDR2 SQIVND (reference sequence). The CDR3 sequence is CARVPREGVGYTF. The CDR3 coding sequence is TGTGCCAGAGTTCCACGTGAGGGGGTCGGCTACACCTTC.

This chain links TRBV7-9 with TRBJ1-1; TRBD1 matches 7 bases. With 8 bases clipped from V and 0 bases from J, the junction kept 9 bases outside the gene matches. The V gene's germline CDR1 is SEHNR and CDR2 FQNEAQ (reference sequence). The CDR3 is 15 amino acids. The CDR3 DNA reads as TGTGCCAGCCGGTATTCCGGACAGGTGAACACTGAAGCTTTCTTT. This encodes CASRYSGQVNTEAFF.

Comments on this clone: The identical CDR3 is also encoded by other nucleotide sequences in the sample. V and J are TRBV9 and TRBJ1-1; D ambiguous. This CDR3 comprises 14 residues. Germline V gene lookup returns CDR1 SGDLS and CDR2 YYNGEE. With 2 bases removed from V and 0 bases from J, the gap between germline ends came to 8 bases. The CDR3 DNA sequence: TGTGCCAGCAGCGTTGGCAGGATGAACACTGAAGCTTTCTTT. It yields the protein CASSVGRMNTEAFF.

The rearrangement uses TRBV23-1 and TRBJ1-5; 8 bases align to TRBD1. TRBV23-1 is sorted into the ORF group, with uncertain function. With 6 bases clipped from V and 4 bases from J, the junction kept 5 bases outside the gene matches. CDR3 length equals 14 residues. DNA for the CDR3: TGCGCCAGCAGCCAGGACAGGGCAAATCAGCCCCAGCATTTT. Translated, it gives CASSQDRANQPQHF.

This clone has more than one count but fewer than ten. This likely comes from a read error, as the CDR3 has no conserved phenylalanine or tryptophan at its end. The limits of the CDR3 on the DNA are not certain, so only TCRdb's listed CDR3 is given. The CDR3 protein is CASSIRQGGYTEALV. The chain links TRBV6-1 to TRBJ1-1; the table names TRBD1, a call not compared with the DNA. The germline V gene has CDR1 MNHNS and CDR2 SASEGT. With termini counted, the CDR3 has 15 amino acids.

The chain recombines TRBV20-1 with TRBJ2-7; D call uncertain. The germline V and J ends were trimmed by 6 bases and 10 bases, with 16 bases remaining between them. There are 11 residues in the CDR3. CDR1 is DFQATT and CDR2 is SNEGSKA in the germline V gene (reference sequence). The CDR3 sequence is CSAHFSERQYF. The CDR3 nucleotides read TGCAGTGCCCACTTCTCGGAGAGACAGTACTTC.

CDR3 residues: CASSLAGRRGYTF. The CDR3 DNA follows: TGTGCCAGCAGCTTAGCAGGGAGGCGAGGCTACACCTTC. The genes are TRBV7-3 and TRBJ1-2; D perhaps matches TRBD1 (5 bases). CDR1 is SGHTA, CDR2 FQGTGA, per germline. The CDR3 runs to 13 residues. The V end lost 2 bases, the J end lost 8 bases, and 12 bases lay between the germline ends.

The V call is TRBV6-5, the J call TRBJ1-2, with TRBD1 as a possible D gene (5 bases). Per germline, CDR1 MNHEY and CDR2 SVGAGI. V lost 0 bases to trimming and J lost 6 bases, with 11 bases between them. The CDR3 runs to 14 residues. The CDR3 DNA reads TGTGCCAGCAGTTACTCCCCGGGGGTTCATGGCTACACCTTC. Protein sequence: CASSYSPGVHGYTF.

This chain connects TRBV7-3 to TRBJ1-1; D gene ambiguous. This CDR3 is 14 amino acids long. Germline V CDR1 and CDR2: SGHTA, FQGTGA. V lost 5 bases, J lost 9 bases, and 19 bases lay in between. CDR3 residues: CASSQGPTAAQAFF. The CDR3 DNA is TGTGCCAGCAGCCAAGGCCCGACGGCGGCTCAAGCTTTCTTT.

The genes are TRBV5-6 and TRBJ2-7; 9 nucleotides match TRBD1. J was trimmed by 3 bases and V by 2 bases; bases with no gene match: 3. This CDR3 is built from 14 residues. Germline V lookup: CDR1 SGHDT, CDR2 YYEEEE. DNA for the CDR3: TGTGCCAGCAGCTTCCGGGACAGGGTCTACGAGCAGTACTTC. Translation: CASSFRDRVYEQYF.

V usage is TRBV5-8 and J usage is TRBJ2-2; D call uncertain. Trimming cost V 2 bases and J 4 bases, with 3 bases left between them. CDR3 length: 12 amino acids. Germline V gene sequence: CDR1 SGHTS, CDR2 YDEGEE. The CDR3 loop is CASSFLTGELFF. The CDR3 region has the DNA TGTGCCAGCAGCTTCCTCACCGGGGAGCTGTTTTTT.

The V gene is TRBV11-3, the J gene TRBJ2-7, with D maybe TRBD2 (5 bases). Germline V gene lookup returns CDR1 SGHNT and CDR2 YENEEA. The CDR3 has 15 amino acids. Trimming removed 3 bases at V and 0 bases at J, with 12 bases between. CDR3 nucleotides: TGTGCCAGCAGCTTCCGCGATGGGAGCTCCTACGAGCAGTACTTC. Translated: CASSFRDGSSYEQYF.

This chain joins TRBV4-2 and TRBJ1-6; the match to TRBD1 covers 9 bases. V shed 5 bases, J shed 7 bases, and the junction held 6 bases outside the gene matches. The CDR3 sequence is 15 residues long. Germline CDR1 LGHNA, CDR2 YNFKEQ. CDR3 in DNA: TGTGCCAGCAGCTCTGGAGGACAGGGGAATTCACCCCTCCACTTT. It codes for CASSSGGQGNSPLHF.

The rearrangement joins TRBV29-1 to TRBJ2-7; 9 bases are shared with TRBD1. The germline V gene encodes CDR1 SQVTM and CDR2 ANQGSEA. J gave up 5 bases and V 6 bases, and 11 bases lay outside the gene matches. This CDR3 is 14 amino acids long. CDR3 nucleotide sequence: TGCAGCGTCCCTAGAGGGACAGGGTTCCACGAGCAGTACTTC. It is translated as CSVPRGTGFHEQYF.

The J gene is TRBJ2-3, the V gene TRBV11-2, with 10 positions matching TRBD2. The trim removed 3 bases at V and 6 bases at J, leaving 6 bases unmatched. The CDR3 has 15 residues. Germline assignment: CDR1 SGHAT and CDR2 FQNNGV. This chain's CDR3 is CASSFKLAGSDTQYF. Here the CDR3 DNA reads TGTGCCAGCAGCTTCAAACTAGCGGGGTCGGATACGCAGTATTTT.

The chain couples TRBV18 to TRBJ1-6; 9 bases align to TRBD1. CDR1 is KGHSH, CDR2 LQKENI, per germline. CDR3 length: 17 amino acids. Trimming took 1 base from V and 9 from J; bases not matched to a gene: 10. CDR3 nucleotide sequence: TGTGCCAGCTCACCACAAAAGCCGGGACAGGGTGGTTCACCCCTCCACTTT. Translation gives CASSPQKPGQGGSPLHF.

The V and J genes are TRBV4-3 and TRBJ2-7; 9 positions agree with TRBD1. The V gene end was trimmed by 0 bases and the J gene end by 3 bases; junction bases not matched to a gene: 6. The CDR3 consists of 16 residues. Germline V gene data show CDR1 as LGHNA and CDR2 as YSLEER. The CDR3 is CASSQDPGQGDYEQYF. The CDR3 DNA follows: TGCGCCAGCAGCCAAGACCCGGGACAGGGAGACTACGAGCAGTACTTC.

The V gene is TRBV29-1, the J gene TRBJ1-5, with 8 bases fitting TRBD1. V shed 7 bases, J shed 5 bases, and the junction held 7 bases outside the gene matches. The CDR3 totals 13 residues. Germline V gene lookup returns CDR1 SQVTM and CDR2 ANQGSEA. The CDR3 is CSASTGVHQPQHF. CDR3 DNA sequence: TGCAGCGCTTCGACAGGGGTACATCAGCCCCAGCATTTT.

J is TRBJ2-2 and V is TRBV7-9; TRBD2 agrees at 14 bases. Germline CDR1 SEHNR, CDR2 FQNEAQ (reference sequence). The CDR3 has 15 amino acids. V shed 5 bases, J shed 13 bases, and the junction held 9 bases outside the gene matches. Here the CDR3 reads CASSLAGLAGVSLFF. The DNA for the CDR3 is TGTGCCAGCAGCCTCGCGGGACTAGCGGGAGTTTCGCTGTTTTTT.

The chain is built from TRBV7-2 and TRBJ2-5; D remains unclear. The V end lost 2 bases, the J end lost 5 bases, and 12 bases lay between the germline ends. Germline loops: CDR1 SGHTA, CDR2 FQGNSA. This CDR3 is 14 amino acids long. The CDR3 sequence: CASSLSRPSETQYF. As DNA, the CDR3 is TGTGCCAGCAGCTTATCCAGGCCCTCGGAGACCCAGTACTTC.